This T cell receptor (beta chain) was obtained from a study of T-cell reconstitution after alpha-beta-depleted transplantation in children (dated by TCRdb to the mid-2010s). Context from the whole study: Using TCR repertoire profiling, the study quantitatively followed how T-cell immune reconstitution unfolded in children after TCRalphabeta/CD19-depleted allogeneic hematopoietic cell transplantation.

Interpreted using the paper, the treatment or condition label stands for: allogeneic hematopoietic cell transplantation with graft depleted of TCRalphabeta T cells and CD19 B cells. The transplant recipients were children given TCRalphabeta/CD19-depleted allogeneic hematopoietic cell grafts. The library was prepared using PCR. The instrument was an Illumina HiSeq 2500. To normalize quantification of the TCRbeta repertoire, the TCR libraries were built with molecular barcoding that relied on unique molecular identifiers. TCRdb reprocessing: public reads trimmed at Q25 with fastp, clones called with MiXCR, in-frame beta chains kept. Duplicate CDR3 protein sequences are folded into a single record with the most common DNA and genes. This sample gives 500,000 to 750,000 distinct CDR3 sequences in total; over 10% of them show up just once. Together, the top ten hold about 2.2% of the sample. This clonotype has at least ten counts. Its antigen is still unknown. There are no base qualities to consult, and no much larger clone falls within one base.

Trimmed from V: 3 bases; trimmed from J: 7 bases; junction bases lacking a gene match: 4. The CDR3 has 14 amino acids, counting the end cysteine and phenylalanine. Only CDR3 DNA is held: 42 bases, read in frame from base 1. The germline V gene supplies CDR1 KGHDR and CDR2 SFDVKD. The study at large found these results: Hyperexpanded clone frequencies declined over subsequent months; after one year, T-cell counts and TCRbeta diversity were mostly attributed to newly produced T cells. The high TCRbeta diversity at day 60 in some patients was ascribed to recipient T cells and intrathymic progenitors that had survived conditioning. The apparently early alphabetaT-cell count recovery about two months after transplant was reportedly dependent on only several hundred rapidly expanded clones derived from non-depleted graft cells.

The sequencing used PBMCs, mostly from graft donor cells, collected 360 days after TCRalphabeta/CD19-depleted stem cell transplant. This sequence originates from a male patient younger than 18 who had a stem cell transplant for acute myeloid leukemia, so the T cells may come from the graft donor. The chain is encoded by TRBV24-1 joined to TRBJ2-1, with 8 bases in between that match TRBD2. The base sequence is TGTGCCACCAGTGATAGCGGGAGAGGGAATGAGCAGTTCTTC. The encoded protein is CATSDSGRGNEQFF.